Included here is one T cell receptor (beta chain) sequence, with context. Its antigen is still unknown. A second about 7 to 12 cycle PCR used barcoded and J-beta primers. A single record per CDR3 protein comes from TCRdb applying MiXCR to the 5' RACE reads. The data hold 800,000 or so distinct CDR3 sequences, with around a quarter observed a single time. The CDR3 is 15 residues long. Germline assignment: CDR1 MNHEY and CDR2 SVGEGT. The data derive from a study of blood T cells in healthy people across ages. General study results and limits: Per-million-T-cell TCR beta diversity fell roughly linearly with age. Whereas aged donors had fewer naive CD4+ cells, long-lived donors had more of them and higher diversity.

The same data also contributed to another study, on T cells of mothers and their children. That source notes: Donation was provided by three healthy Caucasian mothers along with their six children. The study obtained over 9.5 million TCR beta CDR3 reads per mother and around 2.7 million per child.

Sequenced material: blood. This clonotype was sampled from a boy younger than 18 in good health. The V and J genes are TRBV6-2 or TRBV6-3 and TRBJ2-5; TRBD1 matches 11 bases. The better agreement between TRBJ2-7 and the DNA end casts doubt on the J call. CDR3 sequence (DNA): TGTGCCAGCACCTACTGGGGACAGGGGGCCTACGAGCAGTACTTC. This codes for CASTYWGQGAYEQYF.